These T cell receptor beta chains were read from a single sample in a study of blood T cell repertoires in COVID-19. TCRdb's table, derived via immunoSEQ multiplex PCR, lists solely in-frame clones and lacks some. The profile shows roughly 90,000 clones, around 80% of them singletons. Sequenced input: peripheral blood. Source of these receptors: a woman older than 75 with active or convalescent COVID-19. Each CDR3 is given with its conserved first and last residue. A D gene is named only where the DNA matches it firmly. Size tells how often a clone was seen (once, few, many) or the class of an expanded clone, and some rows leave it out.

d_call: -
cdr3_length: 15
clone_size: -
j_call: TRBJ1-5
v_call: TRBV4-3
cdr3_aa: CASSQDPQSNQPQHF
cdr3_nt: TGCGCCAGCAGCCAAGATCCCCAGTCCAATCAGCCCCAGCATTTT

d_call: TRBD1
cdr3_length: 22
clone_size: -
j_call: TRBJ2-2
v_call: TRBV18
cdr3_aa: CASSLPDFKNSQGARNTGELFF
cdr3_nt: TGTGCCAGCTCACTACCCGATTTCAAGAACTCACAGGGGGCGCGCAACACCGGGGAGCTGTTTTTT

d_call: -
cdr3_length: 12
clone_size: -
j_call: TRBJ1-1
v_call: TRBV3-1/TRBV3-2
cdr3_aa: CASSHQGTEAFF
cdr3_nt: TGTGCCAGCAGCCATCAGGGCACTGAAGCTTTCTTT

d_call: -
cdr3_length: 15
clone_size: -
j_call: TRBJ2-2
v_call: TRBV11-3
cdr3_aa: CASSLQTENTGELFF
cdr3_nt: TGTGCCAGCAGCTTACAGACAGAGAACACCGGGGAGCTGTTTTTT

d_call: -
cdr3_length: 15
clone_size: -
j_call: TRBJ2-7
v_call: TRBV3-1/TRBV3-2
cdr3_aa: CASSQAPNPTYEQYF
cdr3_nt: TGTGCCAGCAGCCAAGCGCCCAATCCTACCTACGAGCAGTACTTC

d_call: TRBD1
cdr3_length: 14
clone_size: few
j_call: TRBJ1-5
v_call: TRBV6-4
cdr3_aa: CASNTGTGNQPQHF
cdr3_nt: TGTGCCAGCAATACCGGGACAGGGAATCAGCCCCAGCATTTT

d_call: TRBD1
cdr3_length: 15
clone_size: -
j_call: TRBJ1-3
v_call: TRBV5-5
cdr3_aa: CASSLDRGGGNTIYF
cdr3_nt: TGTGCCAGCAGCTTGGACAGGGGCGGTGGAAACACCATATATTTT

d_call: TRBD1
cdr3_length: 14
clone_size: -
j_call: TRBJ1-1
v_call: TRBV10-3
cdr3_aa: CAISLDREDTEAFF
cdr3_nt: TGTGCCATCAGCCTAGACAGGGAGGACACTGAAGCTTTCTTT

d_call: TRBD2
cdr3_length: 16
clone_size: -
j_call: TRBJ2-5
v_call: TRBV5-4
cdr3_aa: CASSPGLAGLQETQYF
cdr3_nt: TGTGCCAGCAGCCCGGGACTAGCGGGACTCCAAGAGACCCAGTACTTC

d_call: -
cdr3_length: 13
clone_size: -
j_call: TRBJ2-1
v_call: TRBV7-2
cdr3_aa: CASSFSVGGEQFF
cdr3_nt: TGTGCCAGCAGCTTTTCCGTGGGCGGGGAGCAGTTCTTC

d_call: -
cdr3_length: 14
clone_size: -
j_call: TRBJ2-7
v_call: TRBV6-5
cdr3_aa: CASRARGPAYEQYF
cdr3_nt: TGTGCCAGCAGGGCGCGGGGCCCCGCCTACGAGCAGTACTTC

d_call: -
cdr3_length: 16
clone_size: -
j_call: TRBJ1-2
v_call: TRBV21-1
cdr3_aa: CASSKLNRVAYYGYTF
cdr3_nt: TGTGCCAGCAGTAAACTCAACAGGGTAGCGTACTATGGCTACACCTTC

d_call: -
cdr3_length: 18
clone_size: -
j_call: TRBJ2-6
v_call: TRBV7-3
cdr3_aa: CASSLTRRRETGANVLTF
cdr3_nt: TGTGCCAGCAGCTTAACGCGGAGACGGGAAACTGGGGCCAACGTCCTGACTTTC

d_call: -
cdr3_length: 14
clone_size: -
j_call: TRBJ2-7
v_call: TRBV5-1
cdr3_aa: CASSPSLATYEQYF
cdr3_nt: TGCGCCAGCAGCCCCTCACTAGCAACCTACGAGCAGTACTTC

d_call: TRBD1
cdr3_length: 15
clone_size: -
j_call: TRBJ1-2
v_call: TRBV11-2
cdr3_aa: CASSLQTGGRDGYTF
cdr3_nt: TGTGCCAGCAGCCTTCAGACAGGGGGGAGAGACGGCTACACCTTC

d_call: TRBD2
cdr3_length: 17
clone_size: -
j_call: TRBJ2-1
v_call: TRBV28
cdr3_aa: CASSFPWTSGRRDEQFF
cdr3_nt: TGTGCCAGCAGTTTCCCCTGGACTAGCGGGAGGAGGGATGAGCAGTTCTTC

d_call: TRBD1
cdr3_length: 13
clone_size: -
j_call: TRBJ1-1
v_call: TRBV19
cdr3_aa: CASSLDRAGEAFF
cdr3_nt: TGTGCCAGTAGTCTCGACAGGGCCGGTGAAGCTTTCTTT

d_call: TRBD1
cdr3_length: 15
clone_size: -
j_call: TRBJ1-6
v_call: TRBV28
cdr3_aa: CASTQRHRGPSPLHF
cdr3_nt: TGTGCCAGCACCCAACGGCACAGGGGGCCATCACCCCTCCACTTT